This TCR beta chain was observed in a study of control samples from healthy donors and cancer patients. Data came from immunoSEQ multiplex PCR; TCRdb stores just in-frame clones and leaves some out. The repertoire has roughly 120,000 clones, about 94% of them found once; the top ten carry roughly 2.5%. This CDR3 comprises 13 residues. V was shortened by 4 bases and J by 4 bases, with 9 bases between the two germline ends. Germline CDR1 reads KGHDR; CDR2 reads SFDVKD. This chain joins TRBV24-1 and TRBJ1-2, with D perhaps TRBD1 (6 bases). Input material: blood. The TCR sequence derives from a man younger than 45 in good health. CDR3 coding DNA: TGTGCCACCAGTGACGTGACAGGCTATGGCTACACCTTC. Its translation: CATSDVTGYGYTF.